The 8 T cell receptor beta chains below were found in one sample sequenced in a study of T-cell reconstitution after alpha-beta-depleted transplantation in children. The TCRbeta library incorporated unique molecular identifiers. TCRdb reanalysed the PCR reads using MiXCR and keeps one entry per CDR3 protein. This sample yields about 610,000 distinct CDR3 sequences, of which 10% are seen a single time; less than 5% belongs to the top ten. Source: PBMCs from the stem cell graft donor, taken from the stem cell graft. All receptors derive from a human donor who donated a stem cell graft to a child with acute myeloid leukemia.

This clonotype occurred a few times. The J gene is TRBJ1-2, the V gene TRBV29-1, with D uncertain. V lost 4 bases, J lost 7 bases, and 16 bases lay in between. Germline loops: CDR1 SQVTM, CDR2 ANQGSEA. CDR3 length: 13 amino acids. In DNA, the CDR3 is TGCAGCGTTGGGAGTCTCGGGGAGATTGGCTACACCTTC. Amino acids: CSVGSLGEIGYTF.

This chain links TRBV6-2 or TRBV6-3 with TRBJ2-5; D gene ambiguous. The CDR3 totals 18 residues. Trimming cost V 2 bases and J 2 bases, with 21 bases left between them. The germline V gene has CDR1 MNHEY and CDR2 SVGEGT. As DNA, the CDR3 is TGTGCCAGCAGTTACGGTTTGGGTGGAGCGAACCGTCAAGAGACCCAGTACTTC. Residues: CASSYGLGGANRQETQYF.

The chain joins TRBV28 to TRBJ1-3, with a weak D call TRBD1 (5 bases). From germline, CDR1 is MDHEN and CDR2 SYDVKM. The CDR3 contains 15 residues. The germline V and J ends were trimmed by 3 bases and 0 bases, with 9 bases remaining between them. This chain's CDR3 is CASSLVQVSGNTIYF. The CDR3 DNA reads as TGTGCCAGCAGTTTGGTACAGGTCTCTGGAAACACCATATATTTT.

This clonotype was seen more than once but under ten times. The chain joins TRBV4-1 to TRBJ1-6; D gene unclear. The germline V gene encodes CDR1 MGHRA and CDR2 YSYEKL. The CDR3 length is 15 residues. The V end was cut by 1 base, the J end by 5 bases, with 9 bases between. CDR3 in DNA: TGCGCCAGCAGCCAAGTTCGACAACATAATTCACCCCTCCACTTT. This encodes CASSQVRQHNSPLHF.

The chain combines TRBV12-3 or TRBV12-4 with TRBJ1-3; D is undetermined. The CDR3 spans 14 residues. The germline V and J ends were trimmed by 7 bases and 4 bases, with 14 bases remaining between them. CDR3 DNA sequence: TGTGCCAGCACCCTTGGCGGGTACGGAAACACCATATATTTT. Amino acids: CASTLGGYGNTIYF.

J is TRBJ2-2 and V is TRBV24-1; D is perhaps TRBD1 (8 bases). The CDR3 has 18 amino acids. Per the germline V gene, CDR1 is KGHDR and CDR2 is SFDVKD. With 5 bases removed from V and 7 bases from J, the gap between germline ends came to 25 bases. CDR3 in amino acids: CATSGWTGREYGGGELFF. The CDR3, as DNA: TGTGCCACCAGTGGTTGGACAGGGAGGGAGTATGGAGGCGGGGAGCTGTTTTTT.

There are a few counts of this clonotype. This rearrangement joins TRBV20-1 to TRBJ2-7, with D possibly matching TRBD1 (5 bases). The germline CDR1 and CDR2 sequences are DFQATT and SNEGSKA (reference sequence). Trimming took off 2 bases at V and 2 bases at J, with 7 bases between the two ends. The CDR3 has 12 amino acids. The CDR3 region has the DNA TGCAGTGCTAGACCGGACACCTACGAGCAGTACTTC. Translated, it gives CSARPDTYEQYF.

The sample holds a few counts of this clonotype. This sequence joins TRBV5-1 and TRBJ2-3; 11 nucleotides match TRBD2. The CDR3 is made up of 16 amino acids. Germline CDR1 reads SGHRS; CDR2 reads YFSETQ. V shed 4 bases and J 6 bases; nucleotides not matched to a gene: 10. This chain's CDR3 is CASSHGTSGTVDTQYF. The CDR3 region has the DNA TGCGCCAGCAGCCATGGGACTAGCGGAACCGTGGATACGCAGTATTTT.